This paragraph reports one TCR beta chain. The germline V and J ends were trimmed by 5 bases and 8 bases, with 10 bases remaining between them. This CDR3 spans 11 amino acids. CDR1 GTSNPN and CDR2 SVGIG come from the germline V gene (reference sequence). These data are taken from a study of Ad26.COV2.S vaccination and SARS-CoV-2 variants. Treatment of the sample: 15 to 20 received Ad26.COV2.S at low or high dose, single or two shots; a few received placebo; per-sample allocation not given. It was on day 63 after the first vaccine or placebo injection that samples were taken. TCRdb's copy holds only in-frame clones and misses some; the assay was immunoSEQ multiplex PCR. Counted here are 350,000 to 500,000 clones, around 89% occurring once; the ten biggest clones make up approximately 4%.

The sequence was obtained from a person aged 18-60 years who received the Ad26.COV2.S COVID-19 vaccine or a placebo. The genes are TRBV30 and TRBJ2-1; perhaps TRBD1 as D (5 bases). The sample here was peripheral blood, taken in a trial of Ad26.COV2.S vaccine versus placebo. The CDR3 sequence is CAWGRGHEQFF. In nucleotides, the CDR3 is TGTGCCTGGGGAAGGGGTCATGAGCAGTTCTTC.